The 14 T cell receptor beta chains below were found in one sample sequenced in a study of blood T cell repertoires in COVID-19. Some clones are missing from TCRdb's copy, which holds only in-frame ones; the method was immunoSEQ multiplex PCR. The sample includes 60,000 to 85,000 clones, about 88% seen only once; the top ten take approximately 1.6%. Input material: peripheral blood. All receptors derive from a man aged 45-65 years with acute or convalescent COVID-19.

This clone showed up just once. The gene calls are TRBV19 and TRBJ2-6, with 7 bases identical to TRBD1. Losses at the gene ends were 5 bases for V and 0 bases for J; bases not matched to a gene: 1. Per germline, CDR1 LNHDA and CDR2 SQIVND (reference sequence). This CDR3 contains 15 residues. CDR3 region: CASSRDSSGANVLTF. CDR3 nucleotides: TGTGCCAGTAGTCGGGACAGCTCTGGGGCCAACGTCCTGACTTTC.

The gene calls are TRBV7-9 and TRBJ2-1, with TRBD2 matching 8 bases. This CDR3 spans 16 amino acids. Per the germline V gene, CDR1 is SEHNR and CDR2 is FQNEAQ (reference sequence). With V trimmed by 5 bases and J by 5 bases, 11 bases remained unmatched. The CDR3 region has the DNA TGTGCCAGCAGCCCCAAGGGACTAGTAGGGGACAATGAGCAGTTCTTC. Its protein product is CASSPKGLVGDNEQFF.

The chain combines TRBV2 with TRBJ1-3; a possible D gene is TRBD1 (5 bases). The germline CDR1 and CDR2 sequences are SNHLY and FYNNEI. The CDR3 runs 16 residues. With 1 base removed from V and 0 bases from J, the gap between germline ends came to 10 bases. The CDR3, as DNA: TGTGCCAGCAGTGAAGGGGGGGGAAGCTCTGGAAACACCATATATTTT. Protein: CASSEGGGSSGNTIYF. The variable domain in full, completed from reference TRBV2 and TRBJ1-3, reads EPEVTQTPSHQVTQMGQEVILRCVPISNHLYFYWYRQILGQKVEFLVSFYNNEISEKSEIFDDQFSVERPDGSNFTLKIRSTKLEDSAMYFCASSEGGGSSGNTIYFGEGSWLTVV.

This clone appeared a single time. This chain uses TRBV7-9 with TRBJ2-2; a possible D gene is TRBD1 (5 bases). Germline CDR1 and CDR2: SEHNR and FQNEAQ (reference sequence). The length of the CDR3 is 15 residues. With 5 bases removed from V and 8 bases from J, the gap between germline ends came to 18 bases. The CDR3 is CASSPSTTVSGELFF. CDR3 coding DNA: TGTGCCAGCAGCCCGTCCACGACAGTTTCTGGGGAGCTGTTTTTT. Looking up the rest from reference TRBV7-9 and TRBJ2-2 gives the full variable domain: DTGVSQNPRHKITKRGQNVTFRCDPISEHNRLYWYRQTLGQGPEFLTYFQNEAQLEKSRLLSDRFSAERPKGSFSTLEIQRTEQGDSAMYLCASSPSTTVSGELFFGEGSRLTVL.

V and J are TRBV24-1 and TRBJ1-5; D gene uncertain. The V gene's germline CDR1 is KGHDR and CDR2 SFDVKD. This CDR3 is built from 13 residues. Deletions cut 3 bases from V and 4 bases from J, with 6 bases between. CDR3 bases: TGTGCCACCAGTGATGGCTCTAATCAGCCCCAGCATTTT. Its protein is CATSDGSNQPQHF.

The table lists this clone with a few counts. The chain couples TRBV25-1 to TRBJ1-1; D uncertain. Trimming removed 4 bases at V and 0 bases at J, with 9 bases between. The CDR3 spans 14 residues. Looked up from germline, CDR1 is MGHDK and CDR2 is SYGVNS. The CDR3: CASSGPSLNTEAFF. As DNA, the CDR3 is TGTGCCAGCAGTGGCCCAAGCCTGAACACTGAAGCTTTCTTT.

V gene TRBV18 combines with J gene TRBJ2-1; TRBD2 is a possible D gene (6 bases). Trimming pared 3 bases from V and 0 bases from J, leaving 6 bases between. The CDR3 runs 14 residues. The germline gives CDR1 KGHSH, CDR2 LQKENI. The CDR3 reads CASSPGSSYNEQFF. In DNA form, the CDR3 reads TGTGCCAGCTCACCCGGGAGCTCCTACAATGAGCAGTTCTTC.

The chain couples TRBV6-5 to TRBJ1-1, with unresolved D. Trimming took 4 bases from V and 2 from J, leaving 8 bases between them. This CDR3 spans 13 amino acids. Germline lookup yields CDR1 MNHEY and CDR2 SVGAGI. This CDR3 is CASSLEGNTEAFF. DNA for the CDR3: TGTGCCAGCAGTTTGGAGGGTAACACTGAAGCTTTCTTT.

V and J are TRBV19 and TRBJ1-5, with D possibly TRBD1 on 5 matching bases. The germline CDR1 and CDR2 sequences are LNHDA and SQIVND (reference sequence). V lost 7 bases to trimming and J lost 4 bases, with 11 bases between them. The CDR3 length is 13 residues. DNA for the CDR3: TGTGCCAGTACCGACAGAACGAATCAGCCCCAGCATTTT. Protein: CASTDRTNQPQHF.

J is TRBJ1-5 and V is TRBV19; 8 bases match TRBD1. With V trimmed by 1 base and J by 5 bases, 7 bases remained unmatched. Germline V lookup: CDR1 LNHDA, CDR2 SQIVND (reference sequence). This CDR3 contains 16 residues. In nucleotides, the CDR3 is TGTGCCAGTAGTATAGGATGGGGGACAGGAGATCAGCCCCAGCATTTT. Its protein is CASSIGWGTGDQPQHF.

The rearrangement joins TRBV28 to TRBJ1-4; D gene unclear. The germline gives CDR1 MDHEN, CDR2 SYDVKM. The CDR3 runs 14 residues. Deletions cut 6 bases from V and 8 bases from J, with 16 bases between. CDR3 residues: CASRTPGIGEKLFF. The CDR3 nucleotides are TGTGCCAGCAGGACCCCCGGGATAGGGGAAAAACTGTTTTTT.

This clone was seen a few times. The chain is built from TRBV5-1 and TRBJ2-1; 8 bases fit TRBD1. The CDR3 is 11 amino acids. In germline, CDR1 is SGHRS, CDR2 YFSETQ. Losses at the gene ends were 4 bases for V and 13 bases for J; bases not matched to a gene: 4. The CDR3 sequence is CASSLDRGQFF. Written as DNA, the CDR3 is TGCGCCAGCAGCCTTGACAGGGGCCAGTTCTTC.

The V call is TRBV19, the J call TRBJ2-7; perhaps TRBD2 as D (6 bases). The CDR3 totals 15 residues. V dropped 6 bases and J dropped 2 bases, with 17 bases sitting between them. Germline V CDR1 and CDR2: LNHDA, SQIVND (reference sequence). Written as DNA, the CDR3 is TGTGCCAGTAGCCCGGGGGAGCGGATCCCCTACGAGCAGTACTTC. Its protein is CASSPGERIPYEQYF.

The chain uses TRBV9 and TRBJ2-3; D is unclear. The V gene's germline CDR1 is SGDLS and CDR2 YYNGEE. Trimming stripped 3 bases from V and 2 bases from J, with 4 bases between. This CDR3 region has 12 residues. CDR3 sequence: CASSGYTDTQYF. DNA of the CDR3: TGTGCCAGCAGCGGTTACACAGATACGCAGTATTTT.